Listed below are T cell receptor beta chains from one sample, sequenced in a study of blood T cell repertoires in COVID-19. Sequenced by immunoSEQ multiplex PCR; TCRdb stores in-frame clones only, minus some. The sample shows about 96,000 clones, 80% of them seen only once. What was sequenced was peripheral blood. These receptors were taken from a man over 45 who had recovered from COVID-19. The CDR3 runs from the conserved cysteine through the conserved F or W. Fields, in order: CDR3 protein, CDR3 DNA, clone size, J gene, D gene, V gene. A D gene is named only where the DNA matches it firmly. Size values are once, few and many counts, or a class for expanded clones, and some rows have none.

CDR3aa: CASSLAGDIYEQYF
CDR3nt: TGTGCCAGTAGCCTAGCGGGAGATATCTACGAGCAGTACTTC
abundance: few
j_gene: TRBJ2-7
d_gene: TRBD2
v_gene: TRBV19

CDR3aa: CASSSSPPGGAGNEQFF
CDR3nt: TGTGCCAGCAGTTCCTCCCCCCCGGGGGGAGCAGGTAATGAGCAGTTCTTC
abundance: .
j_gene: TRBJ2-1
d_gene: TRBD2
v_gene: TRBV6-2/TRBV6-3

CDR3aa: CASSGQGGYTF
CDR3nt: TGTGCCAGCAGCGGACAGGGAGGCTACACCTTC
abundance: .
j_gene: TRBJ1-2
d_gene: TRBD1
v_gene: TRBV9

CDR3aa: CASSSRPGQNTEAFF
CDR3nt: TGTGCCAGCAGTTCCCGCCCGGGACAGAACACTGAAGCTTTCTTT
abundance: .
j_gene: TRBJ1-1
d_gene: .
v_gene: TRBV6-5

CDR3aa: CASSQLAGGRETQYF
CDR3nt: TGTGCCAGCAGCCAACTAGCGGGAGGAAGAGAGACCCAGTACTTC
abundance: .
j_gene: TRBJ2-5
d_gene: TRBD2
v_gene: TRBV4-2

CDR3aa: CASSKGRSGNQPQHF
CDR3nt: TGTGCCAGCAGCAAAGGTAGGAGTGGTAATCAGCCCCAGCATTTT
abundance: .
j_gene: TRBJ1-5
d_gene: .
v_gene: TRBV21-1

CDR3aa: CASSLTVIRVEIGYTF
CDR3nt: TGTGCCAGTAGTTTAACGGTTATAAGAGTAGAGATTGGCTACACCTTC
abundance: .
j_gene: TRBJ1-2
d_gene: .
v_gene: TRBV19

CDR3aa: CASSPTGTSGAYTDTQYF
CDR3nt: TGTGCCAGCAGCCCAACCGGGACTAGCGGGGCTTACACAGATACGCAGTATTTT
abundance: .
j_gene: TRBJ2-3
d_gene: TRBD2
v_gene: TRBV5-4

CDR3aa: CASSVAPRSEQFF
CDR3nt: TGTGCCAGCAGCGTCGCCCCCCGTAGCGAGCAGTTCTTC
abundance: once
j_gene: TRBJ2-1
d_gene: .
v_gene: TRBV7-8

CDR3aa: CASSQDRGQGHQPQHF
CDR3nt: TGCGCCAGCAGCCAAGATCGGGGACAGGGACATCAGCCCCAGCATTTT
abundance: few
j_gene: TRBJ1-5
d_gene: TRBD1
v_gene: TRBV4-3

CDR3aa: CAWSGRGRTDTQYF
CDR3nt: TGTGCCTGGAGTGGTAGGGGAAGGACAGATACGCAGTATTTT
abundance: .
j_gene: TRBJ2-3
d_gene: .
v_gene: TRBV30

CDR3aa: CASSFNGSPETQYF
CDR3nt: TGTGCCAGCAGCTTCAACGGGAGCCCGGAGACCCAGTACTTC
abundance: once
j_gene: TRBJ2-5
d_gene: .
v_gene: TRBV7-2

CDR3aa: CASSEERGNSNQPQHF
CDR3nt: TGTGCCAGCAGTGAAGAGAGGGGGAACAGCAATCAGCCCCAGCATTTT
abundance: .
j_gene: TRBJ1-5
d_gene: .
v_gene: TRBV2

CDR3aa: CARVQGVNTGELFF
CDR3nt: TGTGCCAGGGTACAGGGGGTTAACACCGGGGAGCTGTTTTTT
abundance: .
j_gene: TRBJ2-2
d_gene: TRBD1
v_gene: TRBV19

CDR3aa: CASSQDLSEAFF
CDR3nt: TGTGCCAGCAGCCAAGATTTATCTGAAGCTTTCTTT
abundance: .
j_gene: TRBJ1-1
d_gene: .
v_gene: TRBV3-1/TRBV3-2

CDR3aa: CASSPARPGGGGYTF
CDR3nt: TGTGCCAGCAGTCCAGCGCGCCCAGGGGGTGGCGGCTACACCTTC
abundance: .
j_gene: TRBJ1-2
d_gene: TRBD1
v_gene: TRBV6-2/TRBV6-3

CDR3aa: CASSIGTGQGARNEQFF
CDR3nt: TGTGCCAGTAGTATAGGGACCGGACAGGGGGCACGCAATGAGCAGTTCTTC
abundance: .
j_gene: TRBJ2-1
d_gene: TRBD1
v_gene: TRBV19

CDR3aa: CAWNPGVSYEQYF
CDR3nt: TGTGCCTGGAACCCGGGGGTATCCTACGAGCAGTACTTC
abundance: .
j_gene: TRBJ2-7
d_gene: .
v_gene: TRBV30

CDR3aa: CASKGQDRENSPLHF
CDR3nt: TGTGCCAGCAAAGGGCAGGACAGGGAGAATTCACCCCTCCACTTT
abundance: .
j_gene: TRBJ1-6
d_gene: TRBD1
v_gene: TRBV7-9

CDR3aa: CASSLKLAGVYEQYF
CDR3nt: TGTGCCAGCAGCTTAAAACTAGCGGGAGTCTACGAGCAGTACTTC
abundance: .
j_gene: TRBJ2-7
d_gene: TRBD2
v_gene: TRBV7-8

CDR3aa: CASTGGSYNSPLHF
CDR3nt: TGTGCCAGCACAGGGGGCTCCTATAATTCACCCCTCCACTTT
abundance: once
j_gene: TRBJ1-6
d_gene: TRBD1
v_gene: TRBV6-6

CDR3aa: CASSVEGGQRTEQYF
CDR3nt: TGTGCCAGCAGCGTAGAAGGCGGGCAGAGAACCGAGCAGTACTTC
abundance: .
j_gene: TRBJ2-7
d_gene: .
v_gene: TRBV9

CDR3aa: CASSLAGQADYGYTF
CDR3nt: TGTGCCAGCAGCTTAGCGGGACAGGCTGACTATGGCTACACCTTC
abundance: .
j_gene: TRBJ1-2
d_gene: TRBD1
v_gene: TRBV7-9

CDR3aa: CAISIQGNYGYTF
CDR3nt: TGTGCCATCAGTATTCAGGGGAACTATGGCTACACCTTC
abundance: .
j_gene: TRBJ1-2
d_gene: .
v_gene: TRBV10-3

CDR3aa: CASSQGILRTMNTEAFF
CDR3nt: TGTGCCAGCAGCCAAGGGATCTTAAGGACTATGAACACTGAAGCTTTCTTT
abundance: .
j_gene: TRBJ1-1
d_gene: .
v_gene: TRBV3-1/TRBV3-2

CDR3aa: CASREDSNTEAFF
CDR3nt: TGTGCCAGCAGGGAGGACAGTAACACTGAAGCTTTCTTT
abundance: .
j_gene: TRBJ1-1
d_gene: .
v_gene: TRBV6-5

CDR3aa: CASSYGGGTSYEQYF
CDR3nt: TGTGCCAGCAGTTACGGGGGCGGCACCTCCTACGAGCAGTACTTC
abundance: few
j_gene: TRBJ2-7
d_gene: .
v_gene: TRBV6-2/TRBV6-3

CDR3aa: CASSPGHSTDTQYF
CDR3nt: TGTGCCAGCAGTCCCGGACACAGCACAGATACGCAGTATTTT
abundance: .
j_gene: TRBJ2-3
d_gene: .
v_gene: TRBV6-5

CDR3aa: CASRLSGRATTNEKLFF
CDR3nt: TGTGCCAGCAGACTATCCGGCAGGGCGACAACTAATGAAAAACTGTTTTTT
abundance: .
j_gene: TRBJ1-4
d_gene: .
v_gene: TRBV2

CDR3aa: CASSSRDRAYNEQFF
CDR3nt: TGTGCCAGCAGCTCTAGGGACAGGGCCTACAATGAGCAGTTCTTC
abundance: .
j_gene: TRBJ2-1
d_gene: TRBD1
v_gene: TRBV9

CDR3aa: CASREINFNYGYTF
CDR3nt: TGTGCCAGTCGAGAAATAAATTTTAACTATGGCTACACCTTC
abundance: .
j_gene: TRBJ1-2
d_gene: .
v_gene: TRBV19

CDR3aa: CASSPIPIARQGLDEQYF
CDR3nt: TGTGCCAGCTCACCAATCCCCATCGCCCGACAGGGGTTAGACGAGCAGTACTTC
abundance: .
j_gene: TRBJ2-7
d_gene: TRBD1
v_gene: TRBV18

CDR3aa: CASAGATSYEQYF
CDR3nt: TGTGCCAGCGCAGGAGCGACTAGCTACGAGCAGTACTTC
abundance: .
j_gene: TRBJ2-7
d_gene: .
v_gene: TRBV18

CDR3aa: CASSLAAGGTYEQYF
CDR3nt: TGCGCCAGCAGCTTGGCAGCGGGAGGGACCTACGAGCAGTACTTC
abundance: .
j_gene: TRBJ2-7
d_gene: TRBD2
v_gene: TRBV5-1

CDR3aa: CSVGGKGQGQGYTF
CDR3nt: TGCAGCGTTGGGGGTAAGGGACAGGGGCAAGGCTACACCTTC
abundance: .
j_gene: TRBJ1-2
d_gene: TRBD1
v_gene: TRBV29-1

CDR3aa: CASSPTGGFAQPQHF
CDR3nt: TGTGCCAGCAGTCCAACAGGGGGCTTCGCTCAGCCCCAGCATTTT
abundance: .
j_gene: TRBJ1-5
d_gene: TRBD1
v_gene: TRBV27

CDR3aa: CASSSQQGARNTIYF
CDR3nt: TGTGCCAGCAGCTCCCAACAGGGGGCGAGAAACACCATATATTTT
abundance: few
j_gene: TRBJ1-3
d_gene: TRBD1
v_gene: TRBV5-6

CDR3aa: CASSRAEGHNSPLHF
CDR3nt: TGTGCCAGCTCACGGGCGGAGGGGCATAATTCACCCCTCCACTTT
abundance: .
j_gene: TRBJ1-6
d_gene: .
v_gene: TRBV18

CDR3aa: CASSYSRQPNTGELFF
CDR3nt: TGTGCCAGCAGTTACTCGAGGCAGCCTAACACCGGGGAGCTGTTTTTT
abundance: .
j_gene: TRBJ2-2
d_gene: .
v_gene: TRBV6-2/TRBV6-3

CDR3aa: CASSETGTYNEQFF
CDR3nt: TGTGCCAGCAGTGAGACGGGGACCTACAATGAGCAGTTCTTC
abundance: .
j_gene: TRBJ2-1
d_gene: .
v_gene: TRBV2

CDR3aa: CASSGLAGLYEQYF
CDR3nt: TGTGCCAGCAGTGGACTAGCGGGACTATACGAGCAGTACTTC
abundance: .
j_gene: TRBJ2-7
d_gene: TRBD2
v_gene: TRBV2